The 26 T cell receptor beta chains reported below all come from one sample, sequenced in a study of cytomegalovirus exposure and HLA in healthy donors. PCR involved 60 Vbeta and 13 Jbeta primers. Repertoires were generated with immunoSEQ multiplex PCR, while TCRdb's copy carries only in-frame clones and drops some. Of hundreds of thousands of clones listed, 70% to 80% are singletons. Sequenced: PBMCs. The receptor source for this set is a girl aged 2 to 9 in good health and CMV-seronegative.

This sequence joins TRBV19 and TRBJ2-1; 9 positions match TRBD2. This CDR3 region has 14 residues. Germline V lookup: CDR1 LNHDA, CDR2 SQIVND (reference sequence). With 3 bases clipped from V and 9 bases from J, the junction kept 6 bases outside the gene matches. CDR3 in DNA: TGTGCCAGTAGTATGCATTCAGCGGGGGGTGAGCAGTTCTTC. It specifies CASSMHSAGGEQFF.

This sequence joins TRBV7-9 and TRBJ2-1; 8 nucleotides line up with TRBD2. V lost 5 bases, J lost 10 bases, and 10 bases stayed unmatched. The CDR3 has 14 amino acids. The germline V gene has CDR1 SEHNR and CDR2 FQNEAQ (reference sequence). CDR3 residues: CASSLGGAPGEQFF. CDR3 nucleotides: TGTGCCAGCAGCCTCGGGGGGGCACCCGGGGAGCAGTTCTTC.

This chain's CDR3 is CASSIFAGSYEQYF. CDR3 bases: TGTGCCAGTAGTATATTTGCAGGGTCCTACGAGCAGTACTTC. This chain joins TRBV19 and TRBJ2-7; the D gene is possibly TRBD1 (5 bases). Germline CDR1 LNHDA, CDR2 SQIVND (reference sequence). The germline V and J ends were trimmed by 2 bases and 1 base, with 9 bases remaining between them. This CDR3 spans 14 amino acids.

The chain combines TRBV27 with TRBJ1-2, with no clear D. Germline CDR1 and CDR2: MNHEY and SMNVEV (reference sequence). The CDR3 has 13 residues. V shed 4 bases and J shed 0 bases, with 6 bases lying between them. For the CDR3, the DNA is TGTGCCAGCAGTTCAGACACTAACTATGGCTACACCTTC. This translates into CASSSDTNYGYTF.

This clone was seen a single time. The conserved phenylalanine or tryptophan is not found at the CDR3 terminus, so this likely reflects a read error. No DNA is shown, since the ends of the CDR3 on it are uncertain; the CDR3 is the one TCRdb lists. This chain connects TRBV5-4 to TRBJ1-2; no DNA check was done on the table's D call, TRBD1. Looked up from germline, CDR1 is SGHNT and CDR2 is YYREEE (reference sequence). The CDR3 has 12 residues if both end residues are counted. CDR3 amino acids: CASSLDLAEPKS.

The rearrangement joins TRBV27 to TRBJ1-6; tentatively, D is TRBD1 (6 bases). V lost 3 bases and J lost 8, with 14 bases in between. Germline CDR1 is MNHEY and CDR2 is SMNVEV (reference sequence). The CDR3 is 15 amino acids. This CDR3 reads CASSLSTGVDSPLHF. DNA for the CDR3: TGTGCCAGCAGTTTGTCGACAGGAGTGGATTCACCCCTCCACTTT.

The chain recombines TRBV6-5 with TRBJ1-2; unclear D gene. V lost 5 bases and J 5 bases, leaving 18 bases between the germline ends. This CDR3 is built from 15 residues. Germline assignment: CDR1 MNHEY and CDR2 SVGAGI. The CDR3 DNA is TGTGCCAGCAGTGTGTGGGCAGGATTTTTGTATGGCTACACCTTC. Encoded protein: CASSVWAGFLYGYTF.

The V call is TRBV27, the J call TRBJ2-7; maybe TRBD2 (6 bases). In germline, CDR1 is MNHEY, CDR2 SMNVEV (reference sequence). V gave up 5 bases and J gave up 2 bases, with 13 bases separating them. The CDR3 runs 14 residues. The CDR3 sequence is CASSPRGNAYEQYF. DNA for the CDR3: TGTGCCAGCAGTCCCCGCGGGAATGCCTACGAGCAGTACTTC.

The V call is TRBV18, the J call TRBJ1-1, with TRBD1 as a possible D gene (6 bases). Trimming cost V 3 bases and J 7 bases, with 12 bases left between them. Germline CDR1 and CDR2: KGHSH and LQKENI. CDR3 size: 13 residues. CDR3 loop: CASSPSRGREAFF. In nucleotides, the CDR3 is TGTGCCAGCTCACCTTCCAGGGGTCGTGAAGCTTTCTTT.

DNA for the CDR3: TGTGCCAGCAGTAGGGAGGGACTAGTCGAGCAGTACTTC. It translates to CASSREGLVEQYF. The chain combines TRBV28 with TRBJ2-7, with 8 bases that match TRBD2. This CDR3 has 13 amino acids. Trimming cost V 5 bases and J 6 bases; bases outside gene matches: 6. Germline V gene data show CDR1 as MDHEN and CDR2 as SYDVKM.

The CDR3 nucleotides are TGTGCCAGCAGTGACCGGATCGGGTCCTACAATGAGCAGTTCTTC. This sequence encodes CASSDRIGSYNEQFF. The gene calls are TRBV6-4 and TRBJ2-1; D unresolved. Trimming removed 2 bases from V and 1 base from J, with 9 bases in between. Germline-derived CDR1 and CDR2 are MRHNA and SNTAGT. CDR3 size: 15 residues.

The CDR3 loop reads CASSSAGARETQYF. The CDR3 coding sequence is TGTGCCAGCAGCTCGGCGGGGGCGAGGGAGACCCAGTACTTC. V usage is TRBV11-2 and J usage is TRBJ2-5, with a weak D call TRBD2 (7 bases). This CDR3 is 14 amino acids long. Trimming removed 4 bases at V and 5 bases at J, with 14 bases between. Germline values: CDR1 SGHAT, CDR2 FQNNGV.

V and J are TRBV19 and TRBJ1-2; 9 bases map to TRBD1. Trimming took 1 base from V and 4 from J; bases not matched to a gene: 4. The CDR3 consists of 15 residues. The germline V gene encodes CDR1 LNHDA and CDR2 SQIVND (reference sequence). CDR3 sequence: CASSIVGQGIYGYTF. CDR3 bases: TGTGCCAGTAGTATAGTGGGACAGGGAATCTATGGCTACACCTTC.

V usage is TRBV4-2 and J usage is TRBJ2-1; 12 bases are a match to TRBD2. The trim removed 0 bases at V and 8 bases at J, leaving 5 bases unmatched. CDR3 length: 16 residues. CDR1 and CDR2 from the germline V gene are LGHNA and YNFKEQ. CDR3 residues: CASSQDRLAGADEQFF. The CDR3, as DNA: TGTGCCAGCAGCCAAGATCGACTAGCGGGAGCCGATGAGCAGTTCTTC.

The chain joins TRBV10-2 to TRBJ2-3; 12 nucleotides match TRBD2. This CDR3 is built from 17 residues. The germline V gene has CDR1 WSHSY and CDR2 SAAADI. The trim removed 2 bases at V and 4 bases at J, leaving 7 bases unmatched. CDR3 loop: CASSEGVLAGGPDTQYF. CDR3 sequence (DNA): TGCGCCAGCAGTGAGGGGGTGCTAGCGGGAGGGCCAGATACGCAGTATTTT.

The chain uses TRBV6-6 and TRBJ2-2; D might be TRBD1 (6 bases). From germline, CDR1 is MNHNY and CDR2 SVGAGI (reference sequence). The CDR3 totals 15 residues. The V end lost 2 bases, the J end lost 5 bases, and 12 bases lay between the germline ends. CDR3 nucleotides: TGTGCCAGCAGTTACCAGGGGCGCCGAACCGGGGAGCTGTTTTTT. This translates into CASSYQGRRTGELFF.

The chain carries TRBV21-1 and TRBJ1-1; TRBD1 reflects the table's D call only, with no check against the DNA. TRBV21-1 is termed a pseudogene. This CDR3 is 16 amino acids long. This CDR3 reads CASSNGPPGQNTEAFF. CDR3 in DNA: TGTGCCAGCAGCAATGGCCCTCCCGGACAGAACACTGAAGCTTTCTTT.

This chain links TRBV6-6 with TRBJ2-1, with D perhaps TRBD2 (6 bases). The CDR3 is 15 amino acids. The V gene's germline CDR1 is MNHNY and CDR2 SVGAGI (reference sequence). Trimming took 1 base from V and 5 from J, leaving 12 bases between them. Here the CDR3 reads CASSYFAGSNNEQFF. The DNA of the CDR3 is TGTGCCAGCAGTTACTTTGCGGGATCGAACAATGAGCAGTTCTTC.

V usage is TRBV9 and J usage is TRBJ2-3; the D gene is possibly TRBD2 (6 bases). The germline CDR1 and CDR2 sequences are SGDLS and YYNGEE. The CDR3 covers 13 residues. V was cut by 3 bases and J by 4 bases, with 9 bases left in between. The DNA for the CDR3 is TGTGCCAGCAGCGGAGGGGAGGCAGATACGCAGTATTTT. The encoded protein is CASSGGEADTQYF.

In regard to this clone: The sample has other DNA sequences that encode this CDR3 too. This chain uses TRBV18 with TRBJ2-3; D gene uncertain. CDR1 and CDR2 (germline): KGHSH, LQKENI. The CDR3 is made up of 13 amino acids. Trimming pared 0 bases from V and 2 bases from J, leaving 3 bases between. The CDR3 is CASSPPSTDTQYF. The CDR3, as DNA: TGTGCCAGCTCACCACCCTCCACAGATACGCAGTATTTT.

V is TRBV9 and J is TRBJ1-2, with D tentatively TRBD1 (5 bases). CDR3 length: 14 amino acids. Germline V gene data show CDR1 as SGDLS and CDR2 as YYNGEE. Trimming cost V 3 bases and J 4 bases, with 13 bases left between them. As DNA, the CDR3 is TGTGCCAGCAGCGCCGGCGGCAGGGTCTATGGCTACACCTTC. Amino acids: CASSAGGRVYGYTF.

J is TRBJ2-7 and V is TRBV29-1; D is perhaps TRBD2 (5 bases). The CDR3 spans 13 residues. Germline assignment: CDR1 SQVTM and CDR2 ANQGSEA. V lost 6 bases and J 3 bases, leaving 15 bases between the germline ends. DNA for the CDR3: TGCAGCGTCGAGTCGGGGTGGGACTACGAGCAGTACTTC. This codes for CSVESGWDYEQYF.

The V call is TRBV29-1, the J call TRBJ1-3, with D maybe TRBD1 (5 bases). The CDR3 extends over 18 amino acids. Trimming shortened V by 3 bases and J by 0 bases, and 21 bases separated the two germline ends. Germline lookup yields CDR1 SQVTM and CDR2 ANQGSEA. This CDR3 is CSVEVVRTPLGSGNTIYF. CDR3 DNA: TGCAGCGTTGAGGTTGTTAGGACACCTCTTGGCTCTGGAAACACCATATATTTT. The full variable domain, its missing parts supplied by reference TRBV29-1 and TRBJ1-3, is SAVISQKPSRDICQRGTSLTIQCQVDSQVTMMFWYRQQPGQSLTLIATANQGSEATYESGFVIDKFPISRPNLTFSTLTVSNMSPEDSSIYLCSVEVVRTPLGSGNTIYFGEGSWLTVV.

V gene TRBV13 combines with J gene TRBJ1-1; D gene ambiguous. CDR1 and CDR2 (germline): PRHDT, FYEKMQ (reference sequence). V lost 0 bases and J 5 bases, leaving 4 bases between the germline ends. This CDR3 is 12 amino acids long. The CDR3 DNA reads TGTGCCAGCAGCTTAGGACGGACTGAAGCTTTCTTT. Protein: CASSLGRTEAFF.

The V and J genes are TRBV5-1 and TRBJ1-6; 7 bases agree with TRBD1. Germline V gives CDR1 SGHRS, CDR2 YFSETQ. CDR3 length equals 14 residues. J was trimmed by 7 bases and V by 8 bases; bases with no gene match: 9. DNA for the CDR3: TGCGCCAGTAGGGAGACAGGGCGGAATTCACCCCTCCACTTT. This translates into CASRETGRNSPLHF.

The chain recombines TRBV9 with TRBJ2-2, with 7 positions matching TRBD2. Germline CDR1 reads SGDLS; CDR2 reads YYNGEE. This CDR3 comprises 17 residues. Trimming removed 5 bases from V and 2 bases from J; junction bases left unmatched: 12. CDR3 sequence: CASRGGDTRINTGELFF. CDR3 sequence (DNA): TGTGCCAGCAGGGGAGGGGATACAAGAATAAACACCGGGGAGCTGTTTTTT.